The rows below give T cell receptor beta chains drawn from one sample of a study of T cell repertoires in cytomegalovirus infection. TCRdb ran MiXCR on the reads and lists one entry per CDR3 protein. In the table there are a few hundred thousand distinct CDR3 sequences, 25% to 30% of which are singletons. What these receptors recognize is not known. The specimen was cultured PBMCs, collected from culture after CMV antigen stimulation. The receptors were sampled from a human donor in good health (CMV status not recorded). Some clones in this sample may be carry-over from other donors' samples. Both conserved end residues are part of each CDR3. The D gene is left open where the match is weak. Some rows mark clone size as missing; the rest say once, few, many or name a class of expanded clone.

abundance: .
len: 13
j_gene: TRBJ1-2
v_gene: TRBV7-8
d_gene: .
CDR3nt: TGTGCCAGCAGTCGGAAAAGTTCCTATGGCTACACCTTC
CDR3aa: CASSRKSSYGYTF

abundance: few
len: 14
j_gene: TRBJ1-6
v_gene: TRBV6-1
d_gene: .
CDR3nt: TGTGCCAGCAGTGAAGCGGGGTATAATTCACCCCTCCACTTT
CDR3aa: CASSEAGYNSPLHF

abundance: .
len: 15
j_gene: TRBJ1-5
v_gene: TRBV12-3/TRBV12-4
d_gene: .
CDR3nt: TGTGCCAGCAGAACAGGAATCTTTAGCAATCAGCCCCAGCATTTT
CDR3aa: CASRTGIFSNQPQHF

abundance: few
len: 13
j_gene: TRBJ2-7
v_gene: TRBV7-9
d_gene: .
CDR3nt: TGTGCCAGCAGGGACCCATCCTCCTACGAGCAGTACTTC
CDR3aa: CASRDPSSYEQYF

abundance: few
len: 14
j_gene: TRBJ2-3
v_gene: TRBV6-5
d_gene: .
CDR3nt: TGTGCCAGCAGTTACTCTGCCAGCACAGATACGCAGTATTTT
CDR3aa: CASSYSASTDTQYF

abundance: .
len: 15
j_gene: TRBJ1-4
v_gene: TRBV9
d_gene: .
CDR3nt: TGTGCCAGCAGCCCCCGGATTTCTGGTAATGAAAAACTGTTTTTT
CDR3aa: CASSPRISGNEKLFF

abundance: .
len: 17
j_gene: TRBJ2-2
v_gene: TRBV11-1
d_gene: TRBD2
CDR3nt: TGTGCCAGCAGCCCCGTGCGGGGGGCGGCGGGCACCGGGGAGCTGTTTTTT
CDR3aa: CASSPVRGAAGTGELFF

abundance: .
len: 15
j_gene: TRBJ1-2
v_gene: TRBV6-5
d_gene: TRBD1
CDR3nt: TGTGCCAGCAGTTACGGGACAGGGGGCGGATTTGGCTACACCTTC
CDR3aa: CASSYGTGGGFGYTF

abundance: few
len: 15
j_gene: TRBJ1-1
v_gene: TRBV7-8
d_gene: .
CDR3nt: TGTGCCAGCAGCCTTGGGGGGGGCAGCGGCGCTGAAGCTTTCTTT
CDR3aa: CASSLGGGSGAEAFF

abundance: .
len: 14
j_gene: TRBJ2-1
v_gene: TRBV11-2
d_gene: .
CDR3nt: TGTGCCAGCAGCTTGGGGCTAGGCCGTATCGGGCAGTTCTTC
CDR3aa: CASSLGLGRIGQFF

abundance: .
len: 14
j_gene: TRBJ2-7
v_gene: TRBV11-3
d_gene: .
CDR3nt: TGTGCCAGCAGCCTAGGAGGGGGGCAAAGCGAGCAGTACTTC
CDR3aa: CASSLGGGQSEQYF

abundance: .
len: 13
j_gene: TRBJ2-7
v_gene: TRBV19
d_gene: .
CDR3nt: TGTGCCAGTAGTACCGACGGCTTCTACGAGCAGTACTTC
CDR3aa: CASSTDGFYEQYF

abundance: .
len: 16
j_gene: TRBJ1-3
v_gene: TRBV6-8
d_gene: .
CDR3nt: TGTGCCAGCAGTCACCTGGGAGTTAACTCTGGAAACACCATATATTTT
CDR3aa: CASSHLGVNSGNTIYF

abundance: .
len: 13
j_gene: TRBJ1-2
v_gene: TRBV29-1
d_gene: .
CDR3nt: TGCAGCGTTGAACTCAGGGAAGGCTATGGCTACACCTTC
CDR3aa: CSVELREGYGYTF

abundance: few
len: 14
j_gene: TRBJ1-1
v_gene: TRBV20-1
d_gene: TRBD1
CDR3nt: TGCAGTGCTAGCGGGACAGGGTATGACACTGAAGCTTTCTTT
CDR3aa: CSASGTGYDTEAFF

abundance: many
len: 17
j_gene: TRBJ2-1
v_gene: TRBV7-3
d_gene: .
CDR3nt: TGTGCCAGCAGCTTATTTGGCGGGACCCCCTCCTACAATGAGCAGTTCTTC
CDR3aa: CASSLFGGTPSYNEQFF

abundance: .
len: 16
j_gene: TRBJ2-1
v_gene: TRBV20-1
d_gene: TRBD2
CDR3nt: TGCAGTGCTAGTACAGGGACTAGCATTAGGGAAAATGAGCAGTTCTTC
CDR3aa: CSASTGTSIRENEQFF

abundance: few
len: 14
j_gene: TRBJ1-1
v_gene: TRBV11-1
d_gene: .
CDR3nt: TGTGCCAGCAGCTTAGCGCAACGGAACACTGAAGCTTTCTTT
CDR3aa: CASSLAQRNTEAFF

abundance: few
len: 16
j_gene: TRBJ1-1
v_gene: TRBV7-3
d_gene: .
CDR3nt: TGTGCCAGCAGCTTAAATCCCCCCCCCGATGACACTGAAGCTTTCTTT
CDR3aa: CASSLNPPPDDTEAFF

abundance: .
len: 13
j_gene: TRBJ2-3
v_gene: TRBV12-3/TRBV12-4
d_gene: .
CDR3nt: TGTGCCAGCAGTTTCGTGCGGGCAGATACGCAGTATTTT
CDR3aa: CASSFVRADTQYF

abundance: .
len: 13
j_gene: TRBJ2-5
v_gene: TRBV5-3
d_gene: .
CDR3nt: TGTGCCAGCAGCACGGGACTCTCTAACACCCAGTACTTC
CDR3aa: CASSTGLSNTQYF

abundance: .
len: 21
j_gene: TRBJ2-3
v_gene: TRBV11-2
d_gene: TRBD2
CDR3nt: TGTGCCAGCAGCGCACCCCGAATTCTAGCGGGAGGTACCCTCGTTTCAGATACGCAGTATTTT
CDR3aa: CASSAPRILAGGTLVSDTQYF

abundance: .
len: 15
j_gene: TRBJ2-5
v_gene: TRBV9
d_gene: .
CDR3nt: TGTGCCAGCAGCGTAGGCCAGGGTCAACAAGAGACCCAGTACTTC
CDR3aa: CASSVGQGQQETQYF

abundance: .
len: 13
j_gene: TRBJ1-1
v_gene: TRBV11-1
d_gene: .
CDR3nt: TGTGCCAGCAGCTTAGGGAGCGACACTGAAGCTTTCTTT
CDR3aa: CASSLGSDTEAFF

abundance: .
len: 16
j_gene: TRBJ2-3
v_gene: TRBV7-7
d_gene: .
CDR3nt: TGTGCCAGCAGCCCTTACAGAGGAATGGGTTTGGATACGCAGTATTTT
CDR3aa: CASSPYRGMGLDTQYF

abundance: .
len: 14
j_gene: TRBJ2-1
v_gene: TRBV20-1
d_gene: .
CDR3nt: TGCAGTGCTAGAATCGGAGTAGCGCTCAATGAGCAGTTCTTC
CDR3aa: CSARIGVALNEQFF

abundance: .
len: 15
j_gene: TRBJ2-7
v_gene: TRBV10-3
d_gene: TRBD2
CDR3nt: TGTGCCATCAGCGAACTAGCGGGAGCCTCCTACGAGCAGTACTTC
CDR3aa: CAISELAGASYEQYF

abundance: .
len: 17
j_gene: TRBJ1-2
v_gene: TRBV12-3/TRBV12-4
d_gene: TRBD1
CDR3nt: TGTGCCAGCAGTTTACCTCTGACAGGGGGGTGGCAGAATGGCTACACCTTC
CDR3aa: CASSLPLTGGWQNGYTF

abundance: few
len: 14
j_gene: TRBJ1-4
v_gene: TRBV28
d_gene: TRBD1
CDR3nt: TGTGCCAGCAGCCCGGACAGGGATGATGAAAAACTGTTTTTT
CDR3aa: CASSPDRDDEKLFF

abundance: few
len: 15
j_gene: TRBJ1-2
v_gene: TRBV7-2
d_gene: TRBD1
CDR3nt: TGTGCCAGCAGCGACCCTAGCACAGGGGGCTATGGCTACACCTTC
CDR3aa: CASSDPSTGGYGYTF

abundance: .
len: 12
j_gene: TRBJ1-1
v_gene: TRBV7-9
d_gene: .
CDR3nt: TGTGCCAGCAGCTTATGGGGAGTTGAAGCTTTCTTT
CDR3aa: CASSLWGVEAFF

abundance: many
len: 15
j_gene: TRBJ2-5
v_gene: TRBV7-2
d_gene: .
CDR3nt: TGTGCCAGCAGCCACCCAGGGTCCCCGGGAGAGACCCAGTACTTC
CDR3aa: CASSHPGSPGETQYF

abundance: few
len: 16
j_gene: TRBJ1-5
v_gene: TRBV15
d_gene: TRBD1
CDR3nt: TGTGCCACCAGCAGAAACAGGGGTTATAGCAATCAGCCCCAGCATTTT
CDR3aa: CATSRNRGYSNQPQHF

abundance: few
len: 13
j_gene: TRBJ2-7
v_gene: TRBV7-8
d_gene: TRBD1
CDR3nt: TGTGCCAGCATTCGGGACAGGGGCCACGAGCAGTACTTC
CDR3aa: CASIRDRGHEQYF

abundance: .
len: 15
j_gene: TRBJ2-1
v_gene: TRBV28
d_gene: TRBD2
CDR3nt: TGTGCCAGCAGCCCCTGGACTAGCGGGAACAATGAGCAGTTCTTC
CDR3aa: CASSPWTSGNNEQFF

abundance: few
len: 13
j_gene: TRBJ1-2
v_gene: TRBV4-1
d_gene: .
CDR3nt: TGCGCCAGCAGCCAAGGGAGGCGGGACGGCTACACCTTC
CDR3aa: CASSQGRRDGYTF

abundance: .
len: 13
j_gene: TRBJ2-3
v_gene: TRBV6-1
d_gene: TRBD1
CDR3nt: TGTGCCAGCAGCCGGACAGGGTCAGATACGCAGTATTTT
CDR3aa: CASSRTGSDTQYF

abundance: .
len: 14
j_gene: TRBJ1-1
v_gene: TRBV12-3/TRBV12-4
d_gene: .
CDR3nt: TGTGCCAGCAGTTTAAAGGGACCGAACACTGAAGCTTTCTTT
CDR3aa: CASSLKGPNTEAFF

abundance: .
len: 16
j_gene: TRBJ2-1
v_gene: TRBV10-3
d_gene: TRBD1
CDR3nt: TGTGCCATCAGGGACAGGGATTTTCCCTCCTACAATGAGCAGTTCTTC
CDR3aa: CAIRDRDFPSYNEQFF

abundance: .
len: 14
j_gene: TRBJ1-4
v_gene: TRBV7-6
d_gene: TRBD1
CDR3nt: TGTGCCAGCAGCCTCGGGACAGGGTGGGAAAAACTGTTTTTT
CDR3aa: CASSLGTGWEKLFF

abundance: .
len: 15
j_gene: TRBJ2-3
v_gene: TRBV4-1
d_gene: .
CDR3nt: TGCGCCAGCAGCCAAGGCCAGCCTTTCACAGATACGCAGTATTTT
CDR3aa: CASSQGQPFTDTQYF

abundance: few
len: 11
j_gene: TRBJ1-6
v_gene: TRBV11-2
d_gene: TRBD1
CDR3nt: TGTGCCAGCAGCTCCGGGACAGGTCTCCACTTT
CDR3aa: CASSSGTGLHF

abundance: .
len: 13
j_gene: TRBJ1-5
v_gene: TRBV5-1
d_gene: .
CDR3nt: TGCGCCAGCAGCGCCACAGGGAATCAGCCCCAGCATTTT
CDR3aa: CASSATGNQPQHF

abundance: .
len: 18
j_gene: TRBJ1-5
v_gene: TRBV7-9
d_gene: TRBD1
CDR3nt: TGTGCCAGCAGCTTTTCCGGGACAGGGGGCGCGGGCAATCAGCCCCAGCATTTT
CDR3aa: CASSFSGTGGAGNQPQHF

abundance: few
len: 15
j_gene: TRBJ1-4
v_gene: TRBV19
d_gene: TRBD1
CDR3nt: TGTGCCAGTAGAAGGACAGGGGTATCTAATGAAAAACTGTTTTTT
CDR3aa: CASRRTGVSNEKLFF

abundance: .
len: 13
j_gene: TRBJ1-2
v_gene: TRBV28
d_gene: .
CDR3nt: TGTGCCAGCAGTACTCAGGGTCAGGAAGGCTACACCTTC
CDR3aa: CASSTQGQEGYTF

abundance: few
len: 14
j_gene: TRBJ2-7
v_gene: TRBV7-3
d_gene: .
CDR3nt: TGTGCCAGCAGCTTGCAGGGGCCGGGGGACGAGCAGTACTTC
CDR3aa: CASSLQGPGDEQYF

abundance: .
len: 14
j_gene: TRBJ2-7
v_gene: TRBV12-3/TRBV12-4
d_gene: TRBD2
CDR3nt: TGTGCCAGCAGTTTAGAGCTCGGGGGGAACGAGCAGTACTTC
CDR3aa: CASSLELGGNEQYF

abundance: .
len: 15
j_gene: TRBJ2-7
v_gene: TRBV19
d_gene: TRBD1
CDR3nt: TGTGCCAGTAGTATAGGGGCAGGGGGCCTCTACGAGCAGTACTTC
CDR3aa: CASSIGAGGLYEQYF

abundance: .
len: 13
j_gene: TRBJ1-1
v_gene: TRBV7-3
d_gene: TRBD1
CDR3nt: TGTGCCAGCAGGGACAGGGTGAACACTGAAGCTTTCTTT
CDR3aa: CASRDRVNTEAFF

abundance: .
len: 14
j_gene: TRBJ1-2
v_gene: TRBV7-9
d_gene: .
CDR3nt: TGTGCCAGCAGCTTAGCAGGGGGGGACTATGGCTACACCTTC
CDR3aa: CASSLAGGDYGYTF

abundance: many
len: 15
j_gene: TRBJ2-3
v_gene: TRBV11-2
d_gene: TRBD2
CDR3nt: TGTGCCAGCAGCCCTCTAGCGGTCTCCACAGATACGCAGTATTTT
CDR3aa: CASSPLAVSTDTQYF

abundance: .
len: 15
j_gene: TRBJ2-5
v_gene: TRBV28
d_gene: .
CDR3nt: TGTGCCAGCAGCCACACGGGGGCAATCCAAGAGACCCAGTACTTC
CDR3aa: CASSHTGAIQETQYF

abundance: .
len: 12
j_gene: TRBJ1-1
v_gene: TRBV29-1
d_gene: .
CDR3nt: TGCAGCGTTGGGAGGGAGAACACTGAAGCTTTCTTT
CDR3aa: CSVGRENTEAFF

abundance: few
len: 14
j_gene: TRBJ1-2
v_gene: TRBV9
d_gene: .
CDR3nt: TGTGCCAGCAGCGTAGGGGGTGTTAACTATGGCTACACCTTC
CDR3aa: CASSVGGVNYGYTF